This TCR beta chain was retrieved from a study of CD8 T cells in Susac syndrome. The T cells that were sequenced for TCR beta were CD8+ and CD4+ cells from blood. When the RNA was reverse transcribed, random hexamers were used with an input of about 0.5 to 1 ug. Amplification of TCR beta CDR3 spanned 54 Vbeta and 13 Jbeta via immunoSEQ multiplex PCR. TCRdb analysed the immunoSEQ multiplex PCR reads with MiXCR anew, one entry per CDR3 protein. Among some 120,000 distinct CDR3 sequences listed, over 85% were seen once. Germline V gene sequence: CDR1 LGHDT, CDR2 YNNKEL (reference sequence). Trimming took 1 base from V and 0 from J, leaving 7 bases between them. The CDR3 contains 15 residues.

Sequenced: CD4+ T cells from PBMCs. The receptor's source is a human donor in good health. V and J are TRBV3-1 and TRBJ1-5; D ambiguous. DNA for the CDR3: TGTGCCAGCAGCCAAGGACCCTATAGCAATCAGCCCCAGCATTTT. As protein: CASSQGPYSNQPQHF.